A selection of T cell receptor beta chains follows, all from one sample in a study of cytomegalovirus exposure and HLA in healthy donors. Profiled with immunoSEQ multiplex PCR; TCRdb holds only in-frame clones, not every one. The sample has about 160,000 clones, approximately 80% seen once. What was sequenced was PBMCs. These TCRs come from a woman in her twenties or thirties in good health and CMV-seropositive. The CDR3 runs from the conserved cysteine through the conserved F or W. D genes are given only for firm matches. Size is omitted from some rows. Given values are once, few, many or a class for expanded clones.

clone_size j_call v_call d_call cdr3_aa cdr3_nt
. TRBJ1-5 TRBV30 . CAWSRDNQPQHF TGTGCCTGGAGCCGGGACAATCAGCCCCAGCATTTT
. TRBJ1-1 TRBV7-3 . CASSLSINTEAFF TGTGCCAGCAGCTTATCTATAAACACTGAAGCTTTCTTT
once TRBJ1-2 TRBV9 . CASSVDGDGYTF TGTGCCAGCAGCGTAGACGGGGATGGCTACACCTTC
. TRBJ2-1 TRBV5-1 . CASSLARDNEQFF TGCGCCAGCAGCTTGGCCAGGGACAATGAGCAGTTCTTC
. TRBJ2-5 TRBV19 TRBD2 CASSITGGGETQYF TGTGCCAGTAGTATAACCGGGGGGGGAGAGACCCAGTACTTC
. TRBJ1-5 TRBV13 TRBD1 CASSAPGQGVQPQHF TGTGCCAGCAGCGCCCCCGGACAGGGGGTTCAGCCCCAGCATTTT
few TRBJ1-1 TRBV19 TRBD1 CASSTSGGVNTEAFF TGTGCCAGTAGTACTTCAGGGGGCGTAAACACTGAAGCTTTCTTT
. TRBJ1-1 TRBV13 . CASSSHGQPLDTEAFF TGTGCCAGCAGCTCTCACGGACAGCCCCTGGACACTGAAGCTTTCTTT
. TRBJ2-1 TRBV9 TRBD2 CASSLAGGLVGEQFF TGTGCCAGCAGCTTAGCGGGGGGGCTGGTAGGTGAGCAGTTCTTC
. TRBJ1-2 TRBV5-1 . CASTPAGEGGYTF TGCGCCAGCACCCCGGCGGGGGAGGGTGGCTACACCTTC
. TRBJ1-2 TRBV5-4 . CASSPGQEIYGYTF TGTGCCAGCAGCCCCGGACAAGAGATCTATGGCTACACCTTC
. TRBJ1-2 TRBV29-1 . CSVPHLEAHGYTF TGCAGCGTGCCCCATCTTGAGGCTCATGGCTACACCTTC
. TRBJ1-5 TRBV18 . CASSADGNQPQHF TGTGCCAGCTCAGCCGACGGGAATCAGCCCCAGCATTTT
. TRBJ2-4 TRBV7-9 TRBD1 CASSPGQGGPLAKNIQYF TGTGCCAGCAGCCCTGGACAGGGGGGACCCCTAGCCAAAAACATTCAGTACTTC
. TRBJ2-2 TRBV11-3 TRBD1 CASSLVWGLTGTGELFF TGTGCCAGCAGCTTAGTGTGGGGATTGACAGGGACCGGGGAGCTGTTTTTT
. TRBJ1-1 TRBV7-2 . CASSAHLNTEAFF TGTGCCAGCAGCGCACACCTGAACACTGAAGCTTTCTTT
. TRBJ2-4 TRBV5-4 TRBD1 CASSLANPGTGLFDIQYF TGTGCCAGCAGCTTGGCCAACCCCGGGACAGGGCTTTTCGACATTCAGTACTTC
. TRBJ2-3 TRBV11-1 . CASSPGSTYGTDTQYF TGTGCCAGCAGTCCCGGGTCGACCTATGGCACAGATACGCAGTATTTT
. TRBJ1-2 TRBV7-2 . CASSLSRDQGAYGYTF TGTGCCAGCAGCTTATCGAGAGACCAGGGTGCTTATGGCTACACCTTC
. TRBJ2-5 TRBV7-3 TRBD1 CASRDPGTAQETQYF TGTGCCAGCAGGGACCCCGGGACAGCGCAAGAGACCCAGTACTTC
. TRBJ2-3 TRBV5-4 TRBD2 CASSLGSSGGEDTQYF TGTGCCAGCAGCTTGGGGTCTAGCGGGGGGGAGGATACGCAGTATTTT
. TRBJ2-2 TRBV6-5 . CASSNYRMEGSGELFF TGTGCCAGCAGTAACTATAGGATGGAGGGTTCGGGGGAGCTGTTTTTT
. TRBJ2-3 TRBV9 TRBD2 CASSVVPGGRTDTQYF TGTGCCAGCAGCGTAGTTCCGGGGGGTCGCACAGATACGCAGTATTTT
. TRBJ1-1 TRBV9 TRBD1 CASSVRTGENTEAFF TGTGCCAGCAGCGTGCGGACAGGAGAGAACACTGAAGCTTTCTTT
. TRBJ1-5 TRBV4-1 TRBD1 CASSQGYRGGGQPQHF TGCGCCAGCAGCCAAGGTTACAGGGGCGGCGGGCAGCCCCAGCATTTT
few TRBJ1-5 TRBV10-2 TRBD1 CASSGQGLGQPQHF TGCGCCAGCAGTGGACAGGGTCTTGGTCAGCCCCAGCATTTT
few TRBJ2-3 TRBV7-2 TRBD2 CASSLWLAGGTDTQYF TGTGCCAGCAGCTTATGGCTAGCGGGGGGGACAGATACGCAGTATTTT
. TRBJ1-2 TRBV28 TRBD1 CASIDSRGPYGYTF TGTGCCAGCATCGATTCAAGGGGGCCCTATGGCTACACCTTC
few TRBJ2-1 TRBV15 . CATSRVESGEQFF TGTGCCACCAGCAGAGTGGAGTCGGGTGAGCAGTTCTTC
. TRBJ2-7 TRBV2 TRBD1 CASRVTGYGQYF TGTGCCAGCAGGGTGACAGGGTACGGGCAGTACTTC
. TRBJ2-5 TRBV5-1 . CASSLVLGGEETQYF TGCGCCAGCAGCTTGGTGCTAGGGGGGGAAGAGACCCAGTACTTC
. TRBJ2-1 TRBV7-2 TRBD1 CASSFRDRDHLRTYNEQFF TGTGCCAGCAGCTTCCGGGACAGGGATCATTTGAGGACCTACAATGAGCAGTTCTTC
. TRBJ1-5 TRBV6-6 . CASSLIRGSNQPQHF TGTGCCAGCAGTTTAATTCGGGGGAGCAATCAGCCCCAGCATTTT